The T cell receptor beta chain under discussion was sequenced for a study of Ad26.COV2.S vaccination and SARS-CoV-2 variants. Study overall: Ad26.COV2.S arm of COV1001 included the donor.

The protocol was immunoSEQ multiplex PCR, while the TCRdb copy is restricted to in-frame clones and leaves out a portion. The sample yields 200,000 to 250,000 clones, 88% seen once. Details on this clone: Its antigen is not known.

The CDR3 has 15 residues. Germline-derived CDR1 and CDR2 are SGHRS and YFSETQ. Between the trimmed V and J ends, which lost 0 bases and 0 bases, there was a span of 8 bases. The treatment denotes: some 20 received Ad26.COV2.S at low or high dose, single or two shots; 5 received placebo; per-sample allocation not given. Sampling occurred on day 63 after the first vaccine or placebo injection. Findings and caveats of the study: Overall T cell responses may have been underestimated by the analyses of TCR breadth and depth.

This chain links TRBV5-1 with TRBJ2-3; D gene uncertain. The TCR was taken from a person aged 18-65 years who received the Ad26.COV2.S COVID-19 vaccine or a placebo. The source was peripheral blood, collected in a trial of Ad26.COV2.S vaccine versus placebo. CDR3 in DNA: TGCGCCAGCAGCTTGGACGGCGCTAGCACAGATACGCAGTATTTT. This gives the protein CASSLDGASTDTQYF.